The next 8 T cell receptor beta chains were all read from a single sample in a study of CD8 T cells in ankylosing spondylitis. General study results and limits: A TCR beta motif of 7 or 8 highly homologous variants appeared characteristic of ankylosing spondylitis blood.

Which antigens these TCRs recognize remains unknown. TCRdb re-analysed the 5' RACE reads in MiXCR, keeping a single row per CDR3 protein. The sample lists around 540,000 distinct CDR3 sequences; approximately 11% were seen once. The source material was blood, either unsorted or a sorted T cell fraction (not recorded which). The source of these receptors is a male donor with ankylosing spondylitis.

This clonotype was seen a few times. The chain recombines TRBV2 with TRBJ1-6; unclear D gene. CDR1 is SNHLY, CDR2 FYNNEI, per germline. Trimming took 0 bases from V and 7 from J, leaving 13 bases between them. The CDR3 totals 16 residues. Here the CDR3 reads CASSEARGFGNSPLHF. CDR3 nucleotide sequence: TGTGCCAGCAGTGAAGCGCGGGGATTTGGGAATTCACCCCTCCACTTT.

This clonotype appeared a few times. V gene TRBV20-1 combines with J gene TRBJ2-1; 8 nucleotides match TRBD2. V lost 6 bases to trimming and J lost 8 bases; unmatched junction nucleotides: 15. CDR3 size: 15 residues. From germline, CDR1 is DFQATT and CDR2 SNEGSKA (reference sequence). As DNA, the CDR3 is TGCAGTGCAGCCCGGGGTAGCGGGACGGTTGATGAGCAGTTCTTC. Its translation: CSAARGSGTVDEQFF.

The chain carries TRBV2 and TRBJ2-1, with D unresolved. The CDR3 sequence is 15 residues long. The germline V and J ends were trimmed by 6 bases and 3 bases, with 15 bases remaining between them. Germline CDR1 reads SNHLY; CDR2 reads FYNNEI. CDR3 protein: CASSESEQNYNEQFF. CDR3 sequence (DNA): TGTGCCAGCAGCGAGAGTGAACAAAACTACAATGAGCAGTTCTTC.

The chain has TRBV20-1 and TRBJ1-1; D is possibly TRBD1 (5 bases). CDR1 is DFQATT, CDR2 SNEGSKA, per germline (reference sequence). The CDR3 loop spans 14 amino acids. Trimming cost V 1 base and J 0 bases, with 9 bases left between them. Here the CDR3 DNA reads TGCAGTGCTAGAGTAAGGGGTTTGAACACTGAAGCTTTCTTT. Protein product: CSARVRGLNTEAFF.

Only a few counts were recorded for this clonotype. The chain joins TRBV7-9 to TRBJ2-3, with a tentative D call TRBD2 (5 bases). CDR3 size: 15 residues. Trimming removed 3 bases from V and 3 bases from J, with 13 bases in between. Looked up from germline, CDR1 is SEHNR and CDR2 is FQNEAQ (reference sequence). CDR3 nucleotide sequence: TGTGCCAGCAGCTTGCTAGCACGGGGAACAGATACGCAGTATTTT. Translated: CASSLLARGTDTQYF.

V gene TRBV12-5 combines with J gene TRBJ2-1; 9 nucleotides agree with TRBD1. V trimming: 9 bases; J trimming: 9 bases; junction bases outside the gene matches: 6. The CDR3 runs to 12 residues. CDR1 and CDR2 (germline): LGHNT, FRNRAP. DNA of the CDR3: TGTGCTAGCCGTCGACAGGGGGGTGAGCAGTTCTTC. Amino acids: CASRRQGGEQFF.

This clonotype was recorded at least ten times. The chain links TRBV7-2 to TRBJ2-3; possibly TRBD2 for D (5 bases). Germline CDR1 SGHTA, CDR2 FQGNSA. CDR3 length: 15 amino acids. V lost 3 bases and J 6 bases, leaving 16 bases between the germline ends. CDR3 bases: TGTGCCAGCAGCTTCTATTCCTCGAGAGGGGATACGCAGTATTTT. Its translation: CASSFYSSRGDTQYF. Combining the CDR3 with reference TRBV7-2 and TRBJ2-3 gives the whole variable domain GAGVSQSPSNKVTEKGKDVELRCDPISGHTALYWYRQSLGQGLEFLIYFQGNSAPDKSGLPSDRFSAERTGGSVSTLTIQRTQQEDSAVYLCASSFYSSRGDTQYFGPGTRLTVL.

This clonotype was picked up many times. The chain employs TRBV7-2 and TRBJ2-1, with 12 bases matching TRBD2. With 5 bases clipped from V and 6 bases from J, the junction kept 2 bases outside the gene matches. Germline lookup yields CDR1 SGHTA and CDR2 FQGNSA. The CDR3 runs 14 residues. The CDR3 sequence is CASSRLAGVNEQFF. The DNA of the CDR3 is TGTGCCAGCAGCCGACTAGCGGGAGTCAATGAGCAGTTCTTC.